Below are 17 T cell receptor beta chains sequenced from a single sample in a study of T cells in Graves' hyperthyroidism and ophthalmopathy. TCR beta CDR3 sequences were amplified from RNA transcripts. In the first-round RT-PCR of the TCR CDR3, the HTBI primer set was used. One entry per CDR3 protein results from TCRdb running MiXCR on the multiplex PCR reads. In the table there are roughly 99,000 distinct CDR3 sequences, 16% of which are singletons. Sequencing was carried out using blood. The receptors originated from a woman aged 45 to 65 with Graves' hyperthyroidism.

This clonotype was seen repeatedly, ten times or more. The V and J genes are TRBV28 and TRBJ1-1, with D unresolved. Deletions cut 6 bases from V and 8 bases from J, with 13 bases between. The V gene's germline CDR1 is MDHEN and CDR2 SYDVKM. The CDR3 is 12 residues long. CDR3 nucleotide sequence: TGTGCCAGCAGCCTGAAAAGGCGAGAAGCTTTCTTT. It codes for CASSLKRREAFF. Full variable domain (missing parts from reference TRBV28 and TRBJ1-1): DVKVTQSSRYLVKRTGEKVFLECVQDMDHENMFWYRQDPGLGLRLIYFSYDVKMKEKGDIPEGYSVSREKKERFSLILESASTNQTSMYLCASSLKRREAFFGQGTRLTVV.

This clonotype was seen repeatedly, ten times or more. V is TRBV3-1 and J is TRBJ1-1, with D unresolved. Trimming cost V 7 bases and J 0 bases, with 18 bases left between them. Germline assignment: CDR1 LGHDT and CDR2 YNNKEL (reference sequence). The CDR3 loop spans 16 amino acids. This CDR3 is CASKVGRPAMNTEAFF. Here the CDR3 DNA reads TGTGCCAGCAAGGTGGGGAGGCCGGCCATGAACACTGAAGCTTTCTTT.

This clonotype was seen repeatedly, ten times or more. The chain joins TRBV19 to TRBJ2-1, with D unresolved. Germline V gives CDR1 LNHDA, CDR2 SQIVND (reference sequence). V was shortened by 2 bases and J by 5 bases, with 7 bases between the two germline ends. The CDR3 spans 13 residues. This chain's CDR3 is CASSIRSHNEQFF. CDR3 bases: TGTGCCAGTAGTATACGCTCACACAATGAGCAGTTCTTC.

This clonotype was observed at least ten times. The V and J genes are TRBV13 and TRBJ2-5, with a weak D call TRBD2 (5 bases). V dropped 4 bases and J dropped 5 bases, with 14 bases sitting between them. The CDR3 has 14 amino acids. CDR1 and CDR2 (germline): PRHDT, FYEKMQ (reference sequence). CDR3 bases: TGTGCCAGCAGCTCCGGACTTTCTCCGGAGACCCAGTACTTC. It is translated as CASSSGLSPETQYF.

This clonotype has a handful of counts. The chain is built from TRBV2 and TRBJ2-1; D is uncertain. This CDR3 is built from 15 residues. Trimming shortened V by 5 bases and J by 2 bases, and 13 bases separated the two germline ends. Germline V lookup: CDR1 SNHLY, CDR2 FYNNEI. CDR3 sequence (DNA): TGTGCCAGCAGTCGGTCGACTGTCACCTACAATGAGCAGTTCTTC. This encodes CASSRSTVTYNEQFF.

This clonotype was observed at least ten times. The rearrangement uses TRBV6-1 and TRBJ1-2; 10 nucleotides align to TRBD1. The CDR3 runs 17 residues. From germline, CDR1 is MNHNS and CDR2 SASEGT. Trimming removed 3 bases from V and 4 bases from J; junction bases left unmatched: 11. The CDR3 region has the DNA TGTGCCAGCAGTGACATGGGACAGGGGTTGAGAAGCTATGGCTACACCTTC. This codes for CASSDMGQGLRSYGYTF.

The CDR3 DNA sequence: TGTGCCAGCCGCGAGGGGGTTGCAGTCCCCGGGGAGCTGTTTTTT. It translates to CASREGVAVPGELFF. The chain is built from TRBV12-3 or TRBV12-4 and TRBJ2-2; possible D gene TRBD1, 6 bases. The CDR3 consists of 15 residues. V was pared by 8 bases and J by 6 bases, with 19 bases between.

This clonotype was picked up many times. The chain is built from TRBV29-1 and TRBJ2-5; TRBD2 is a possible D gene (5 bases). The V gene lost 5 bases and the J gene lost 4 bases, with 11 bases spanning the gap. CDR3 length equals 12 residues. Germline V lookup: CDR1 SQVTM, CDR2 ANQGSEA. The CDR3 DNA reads TGCAGCGTTTTCGTAGAGGGAGAGACCCAGTACTTC. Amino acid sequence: CSVFVEGETQYF.

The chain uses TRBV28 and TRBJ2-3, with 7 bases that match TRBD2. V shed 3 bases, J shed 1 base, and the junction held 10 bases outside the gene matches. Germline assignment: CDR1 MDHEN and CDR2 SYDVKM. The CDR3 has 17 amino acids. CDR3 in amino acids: CASSFLYLADGTDTQYF. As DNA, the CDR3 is TGTGCCAGCAGTTTTTTATATCTAGCGGACGGCACAGATACGCAGTATTTT.

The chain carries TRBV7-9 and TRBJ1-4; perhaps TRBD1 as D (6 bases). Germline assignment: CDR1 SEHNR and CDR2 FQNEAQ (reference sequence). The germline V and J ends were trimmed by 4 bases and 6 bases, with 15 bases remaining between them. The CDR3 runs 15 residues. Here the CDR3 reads CASSSGGGRDEKLFF. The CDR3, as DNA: TGTGCCAGCAGCTCTGGCGGGGGGCGTGATGAAAAACTGTTTTTT.

CDR3 DNA sequence: TGCAGTGAATTGCCGCATATGAACACTGAAGCTTTCTTT. Protein sequence: CSELPHMNTEAFF. The chain is built from TRBV20-1 and TRBJ1-1, with D uncertain. The CDR3 length is 13 residues. Germline-derived CDR1 and CDR2 are DFQATT and SNEGSKA (reference sequence). The V end was cut by 7 bases, the J end by 0 bases, with 12 bases between.

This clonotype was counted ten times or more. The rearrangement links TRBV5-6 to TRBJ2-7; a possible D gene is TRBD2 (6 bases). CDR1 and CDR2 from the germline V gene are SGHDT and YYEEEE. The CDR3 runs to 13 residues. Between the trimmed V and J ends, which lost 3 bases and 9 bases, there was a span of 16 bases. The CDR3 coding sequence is TGTGCCAGCAGCTGGAGGAGTAAGGGAGGGCAGTACTTC. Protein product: CASSWRSKGGQYF.

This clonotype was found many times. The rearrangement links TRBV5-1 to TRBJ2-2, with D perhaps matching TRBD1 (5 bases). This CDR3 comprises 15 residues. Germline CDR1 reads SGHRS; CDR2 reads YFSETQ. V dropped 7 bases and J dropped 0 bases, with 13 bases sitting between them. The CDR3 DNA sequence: TGCGCCAGCCACGCCCAGGGATCGAACACCGGGGAGCTGTTTTTT. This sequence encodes CASHAQGSNTGELFF.

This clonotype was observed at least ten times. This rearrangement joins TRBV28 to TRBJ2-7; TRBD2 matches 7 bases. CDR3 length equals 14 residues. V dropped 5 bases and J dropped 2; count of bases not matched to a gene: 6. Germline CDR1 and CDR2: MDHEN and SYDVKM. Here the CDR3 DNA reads TGTGCCAGCAGTCCAGGACTAGGAGCCTACGAGCAGTACGTC. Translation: CASSPGLGAYEQYV.

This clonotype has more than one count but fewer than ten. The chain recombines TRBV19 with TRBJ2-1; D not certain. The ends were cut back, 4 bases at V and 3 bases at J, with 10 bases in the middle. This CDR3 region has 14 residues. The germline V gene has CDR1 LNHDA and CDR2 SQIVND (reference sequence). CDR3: CASSRNFIYNEQFF. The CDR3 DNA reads TGTGCCAGTAGTAGGAACTTTATCTACAATGAGCAGTTCTTC. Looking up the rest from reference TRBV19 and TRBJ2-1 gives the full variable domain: DGGITQSPKYLFRKEGQNVTLSCEQNLNHDAMYWYRQDPGQGLRLIYYSQIVNDFQKGDIAEGYSVSREKKESFPLTVTSAQKNPTAFYLCASSRNFIYNEQFFGPGTRLTVL.

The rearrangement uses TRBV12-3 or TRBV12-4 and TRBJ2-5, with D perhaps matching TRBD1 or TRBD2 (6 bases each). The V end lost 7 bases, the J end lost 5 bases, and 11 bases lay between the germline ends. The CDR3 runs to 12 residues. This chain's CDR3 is CASKEGGETQYF. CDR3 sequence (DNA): TGTGCCAGCAAGGAGGGGGGCGAGACCCAGTACTTC.

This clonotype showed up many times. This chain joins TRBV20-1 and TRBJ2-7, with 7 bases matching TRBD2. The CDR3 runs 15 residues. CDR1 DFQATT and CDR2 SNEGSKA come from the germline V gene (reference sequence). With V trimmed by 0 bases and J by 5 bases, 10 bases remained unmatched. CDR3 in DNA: TGCAGTGCTAGAGATTTGGGCACTAGCGAAGACGAGCAGTACTTC. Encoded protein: CSARDLGTSEDEQYF.